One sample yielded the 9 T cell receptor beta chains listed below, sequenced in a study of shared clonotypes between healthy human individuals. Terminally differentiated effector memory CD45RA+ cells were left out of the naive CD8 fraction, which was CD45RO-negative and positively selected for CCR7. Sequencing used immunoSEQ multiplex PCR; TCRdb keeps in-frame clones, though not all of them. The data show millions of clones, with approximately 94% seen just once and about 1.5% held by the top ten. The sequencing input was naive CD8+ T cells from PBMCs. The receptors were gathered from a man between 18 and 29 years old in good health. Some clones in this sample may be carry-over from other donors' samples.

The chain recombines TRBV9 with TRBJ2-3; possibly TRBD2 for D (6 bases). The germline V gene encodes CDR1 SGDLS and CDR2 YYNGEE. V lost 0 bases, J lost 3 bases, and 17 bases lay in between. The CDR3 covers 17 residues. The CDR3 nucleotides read TGTGCCAGCAGCGTAGGTGGAGGGTCCCCGGGGACAGATACGCAGTATTTT. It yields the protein CASSVGGGSPGTDTQYF.

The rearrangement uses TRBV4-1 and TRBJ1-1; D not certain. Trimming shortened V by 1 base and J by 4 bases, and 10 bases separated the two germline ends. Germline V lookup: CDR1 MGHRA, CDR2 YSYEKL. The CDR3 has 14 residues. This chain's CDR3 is CASSQVGGITEAFF. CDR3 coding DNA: TGCGCCAGCAGCCAAGTTGGCGGGATCACTGAAGCTTTCTTT.

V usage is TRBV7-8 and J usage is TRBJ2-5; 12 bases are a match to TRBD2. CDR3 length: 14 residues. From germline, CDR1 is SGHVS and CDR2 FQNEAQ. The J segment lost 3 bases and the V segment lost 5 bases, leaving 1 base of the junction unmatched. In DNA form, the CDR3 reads TGTGCCAGCAGCAGACTAGCGGGAGAAGAGACCCAGTACTTC. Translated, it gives CASSRLAGEETQYF.

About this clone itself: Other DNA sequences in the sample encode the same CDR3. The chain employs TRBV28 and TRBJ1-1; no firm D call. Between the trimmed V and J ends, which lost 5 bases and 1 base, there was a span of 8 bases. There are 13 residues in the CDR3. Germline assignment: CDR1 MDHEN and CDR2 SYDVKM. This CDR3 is CASSLAENTEAFF. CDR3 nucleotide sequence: TGTGCCAGCAGTCTAGCTGAGAACACTGAAGCTTTCTTT.

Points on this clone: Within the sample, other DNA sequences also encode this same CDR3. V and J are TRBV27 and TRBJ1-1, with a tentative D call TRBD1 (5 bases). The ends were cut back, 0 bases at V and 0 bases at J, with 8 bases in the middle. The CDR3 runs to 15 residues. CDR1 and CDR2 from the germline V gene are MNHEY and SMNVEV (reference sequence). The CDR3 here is CASSLSAGLNTEAFF. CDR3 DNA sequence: TGTGCCAGCAGTTTATCGGCAGGGCTGAACACTGAAGCTTTCTTT.

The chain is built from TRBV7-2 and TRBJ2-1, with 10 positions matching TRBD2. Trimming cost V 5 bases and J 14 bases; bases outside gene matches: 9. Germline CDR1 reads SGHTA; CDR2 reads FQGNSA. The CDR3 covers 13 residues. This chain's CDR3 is CASSSFGTSAEFF. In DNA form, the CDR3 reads TGTGCCAGCAGCAGTTTCGGGACTAGCGCGGAGTTCTTC.

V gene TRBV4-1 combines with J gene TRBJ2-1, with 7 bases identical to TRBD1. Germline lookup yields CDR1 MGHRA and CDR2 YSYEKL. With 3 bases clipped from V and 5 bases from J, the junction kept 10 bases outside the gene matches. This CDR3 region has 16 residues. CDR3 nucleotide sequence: TGCGCCAGCAGCCACAGACAGGGAAGTAGGGACAATGAGCAGTTCTTC. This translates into CASSHRQGSRDNEQFF.

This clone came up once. The CDR3 sequence: CASSEAGVVGDEQFF. The CDR3 bases are TGCGCCAGCAGTGAAGCAGGGGTCGTTGGGGATGAGCAGTTCTTC. The chain recombines TRBV10-2 with TRBJ2-1; TRBD1 is a possible D gene (6 bases). The V end was cut by 3 bases, the J end by 8 bases, with 17 bases between. The germline gives CDR1 WSHSY, CDR2 SAAADI. The CDR3 has 15 amino acids.

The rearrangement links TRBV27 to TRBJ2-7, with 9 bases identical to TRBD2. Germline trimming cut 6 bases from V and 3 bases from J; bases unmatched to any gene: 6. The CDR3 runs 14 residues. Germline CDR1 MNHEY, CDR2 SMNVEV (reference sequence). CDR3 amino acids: CASRHSGSNYEQYF. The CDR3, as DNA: TGTGCCAGCAGGCATAGCGGGAGCAACTACGAGCAGTACTTC.